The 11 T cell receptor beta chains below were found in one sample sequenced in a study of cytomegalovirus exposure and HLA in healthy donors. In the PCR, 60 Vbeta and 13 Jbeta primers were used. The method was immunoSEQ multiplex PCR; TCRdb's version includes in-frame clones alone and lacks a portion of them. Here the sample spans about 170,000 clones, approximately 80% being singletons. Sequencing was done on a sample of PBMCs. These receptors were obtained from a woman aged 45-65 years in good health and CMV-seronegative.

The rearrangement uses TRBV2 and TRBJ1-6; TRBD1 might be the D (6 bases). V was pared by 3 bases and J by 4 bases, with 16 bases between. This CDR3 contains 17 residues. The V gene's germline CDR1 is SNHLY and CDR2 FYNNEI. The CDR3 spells CASSDSPDSKYNSPLHF. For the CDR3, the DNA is TGTGCCAGCAGTGACTCCCCGGACAGCAAGTATAATTCACCCCTCCACTTT.

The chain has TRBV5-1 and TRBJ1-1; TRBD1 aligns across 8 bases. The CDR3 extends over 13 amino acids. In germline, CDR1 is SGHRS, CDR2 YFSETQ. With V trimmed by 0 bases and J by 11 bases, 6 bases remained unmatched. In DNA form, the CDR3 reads TGCGCCAGCAGCTTGGCCGTGGGACAGGATGCTTTCTTT. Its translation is CASSLAVGQDAFF.

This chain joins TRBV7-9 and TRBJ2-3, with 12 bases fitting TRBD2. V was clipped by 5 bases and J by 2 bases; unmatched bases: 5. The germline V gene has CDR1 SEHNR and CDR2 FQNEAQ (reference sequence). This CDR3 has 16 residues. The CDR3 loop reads CASSTGLAGITDTQYF. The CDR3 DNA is TGTGCCAGCAGCACAGGACTAGCGGGGATCACAGATACGCAGTATTTT. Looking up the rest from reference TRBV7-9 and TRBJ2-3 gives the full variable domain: DTGVSQNPRHKITKRGQNVTFRCDPISEHNRLYWYRQTLGQGPEFLTYFQNEAQLEKSRLLSDRFSAERPKGSFSTLEIQRTEQGDSAMYLCASSTGLAGITDTQYFGPGTRLTVL.

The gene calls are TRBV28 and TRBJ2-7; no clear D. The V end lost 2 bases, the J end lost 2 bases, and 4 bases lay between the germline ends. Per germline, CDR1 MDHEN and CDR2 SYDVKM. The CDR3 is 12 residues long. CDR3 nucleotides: TGTGCCAGCAGTTTACAGACCTACGAGCAGTACTTC. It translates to CASSLQTYEQYF. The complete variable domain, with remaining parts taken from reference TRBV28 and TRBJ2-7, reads DVKVTQSSRYLVKRTGEKVFLECVQDMDHENMFWYRQDPGLGLRLIYFSYDVKMKEKGDIPEGYSVSREKKERFSLILESASTNQTSMYLCASSLQTYEQYFGPGTRLTVT.

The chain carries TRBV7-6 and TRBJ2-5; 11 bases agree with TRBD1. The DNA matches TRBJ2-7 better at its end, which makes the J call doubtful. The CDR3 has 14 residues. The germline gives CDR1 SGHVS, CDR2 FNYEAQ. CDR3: CASSEGQGASEQYF. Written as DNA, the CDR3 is TGTGCCAGCAGCGAAGGACAGGGGGCTTCCGAGCAGTACTTC.

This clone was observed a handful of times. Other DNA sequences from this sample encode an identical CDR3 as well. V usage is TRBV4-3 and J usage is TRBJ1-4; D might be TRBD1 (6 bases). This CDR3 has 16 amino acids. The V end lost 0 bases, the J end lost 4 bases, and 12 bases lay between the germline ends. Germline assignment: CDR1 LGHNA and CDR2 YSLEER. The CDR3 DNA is TGCGCCAGCAGCCAAGACCCCGGACAGTTTAATGAAAAACTGTTTTTT. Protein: CASSQDPGQFNEKLFF.

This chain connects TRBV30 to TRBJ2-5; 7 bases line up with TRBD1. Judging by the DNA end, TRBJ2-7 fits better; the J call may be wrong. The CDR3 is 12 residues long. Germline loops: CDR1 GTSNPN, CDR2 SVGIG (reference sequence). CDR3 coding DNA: TGTGCCTGGAGTGACAGGGGAGACGAGCAGTACTTC. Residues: CAWSDRGDEQYF.

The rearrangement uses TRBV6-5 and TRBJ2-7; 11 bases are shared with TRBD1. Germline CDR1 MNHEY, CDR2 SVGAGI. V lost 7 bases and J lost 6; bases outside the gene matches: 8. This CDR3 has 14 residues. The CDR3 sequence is CASTWDRGSGEQYF. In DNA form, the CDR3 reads TGTGCCAGCACCTGGGACAGGGGGTCTGGCGAGCAGTACTTC.

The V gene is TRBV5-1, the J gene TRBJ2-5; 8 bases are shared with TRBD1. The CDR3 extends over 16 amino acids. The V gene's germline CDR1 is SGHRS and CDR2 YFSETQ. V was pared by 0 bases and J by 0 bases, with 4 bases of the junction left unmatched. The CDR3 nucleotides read TGCGCCAGCAGCTTGGGGGACAGGCTCGACCAAGAGACCCAGTACTTC. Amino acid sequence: CASSLGDRLDQETQYF.

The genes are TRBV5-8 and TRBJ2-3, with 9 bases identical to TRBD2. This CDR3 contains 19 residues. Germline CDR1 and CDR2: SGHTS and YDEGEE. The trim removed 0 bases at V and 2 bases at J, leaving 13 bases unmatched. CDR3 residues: CASSLVLAGIGYLTDTQYF. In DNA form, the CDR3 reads TGTGCCAGCAGCTTGGTTCTAGCGGGGATTGGGTATCTCACAGATACGCAGTATTTT. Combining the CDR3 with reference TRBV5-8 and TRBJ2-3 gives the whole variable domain EAGVTQSPTHLIKTRGQQATLRCSPISGHTSVYWYQQALGLGLQFLLWYDEGEERNRGNFPPRFSGRQFPNYSSELNVNALELEDSALYLCASSLVLAGIGYLTDTQYFGPGTRLTVL.

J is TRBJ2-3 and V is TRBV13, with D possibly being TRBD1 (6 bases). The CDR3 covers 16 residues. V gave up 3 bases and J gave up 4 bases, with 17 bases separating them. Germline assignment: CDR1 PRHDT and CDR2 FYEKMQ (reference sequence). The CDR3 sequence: CASSFTQGPPSDTQYF. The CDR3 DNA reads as TGTGCCAGCAGCTTTACACAGGGACCCCCCTCAGATACGCAGTATTTT.